One and the same sample provided the 7 T cell receptor beta chains below, sequenced in a study of cytomegalovirus exposure and HLA in healthy donors (dated by TCRdb to the late 2010s). Receptor amplification or capture employed the immunoSEQ multiplex PCR assay. For the multiplex PCR, a mixture combining 60 forward primers for TCR Vbeta segments and 13 reverse primers for TCR Jbeta segments was used. TCRdb re-hosts the immuneACCESS table, in-frame sequences only. Its copies lack some clones; in the studies checked, an unresolved V gene accounts for under half of them, and the cause for the rest is not known. Across this sample there are some 150,000 clones, with more than 65% seen only once. Of the sample, roughly 1.3% falls within the top ten clones. The sample was PBMCs. All receptors come from a woman aged 45-59 years in good health and CMV-seronegative.

The chain uses TRBV7-9 and TRBJ1-2; TRBD1 might be the D (6 bases). The CDR3 has 14 residues. The germline V gene encodes CDR1 SEHNR and CDR2 FQNEAQ (reference sequence). V was shortened by 1 base and J by 3 bases, with 9 bases between the two germline ends. CDR3 amino acids: CASSLGAGDYGYTF. In nucleotides, the CDR3 is TGTGCCAGCAGCTTAGGGGCAGGGGACTATGGCTACACCTTC.

This clone was detected only a few times. The chain couples TRBV10-3 to TRBJ1-3; no firm D call. Between the trimmed V and J ends, which lost 5 bases and 0 bases, there was a span of 14 bases. The CDR3 consists of 16 residues. The germline V gene has CDR1 ENHRY and CDR2 SYGVKD. The CDR3 reads CAISTREPDSGNTIYF. CDR3 DNA sequence: TGTGCCATCAGTACGCGGGAGCCAGACTCTGGAAACACCATATATTTT.

This chain links TRBV28 with TRBJ2-1, with a tentative D call TRBD2 (6 bases). CDR3 length equals 14 residues. Trimming pared 5 bases from V and 5 bases from J, leaving 13 bases between. The germline gives CDR1 MDHEN, CDR2 SYDVKM. The CDR3 here is CASSKTSHDNEQFF. DNA of the CDR3: TGTGCCAGCAGTAAAACTAGCCACGACAATGAGCAGTTCTTC.

J is TRBJ1-1 and V is TRBV2, with TRBD1 matching 7 bases. Germline V gives CDR1 SNHLY, CDR2 FYNNEI. V was clipped by 4 bases and J by 3 bases; unmatched bases: 5. This CDR3 region has 14 residues. The CDR3, as DNA: TGTGCCAGCAGTGTGGCTACAGGGGACACTGAAGCTTTCTTT. Translated, it gives CASSVATGDTEAFF.

In DNA, the CDR3 is TGCGCCAGCAGCCCCTCACTAGCGGGGGGGCGTTTAAACGAGCAGTACTTC. Translated, it gives CASSPSLAGGRLNEQYF. The chain carries TRBV5-1 and TRBJ2-7; TRBD2 matches at 13 bases. Germline assignment: CDR1 SGHRS and CDR2 YFSETQ. J lost 5 bases, V lost 4 bases, and 12 bases had no gene match. CDR3 length equals 17 residues.

V usage is TRBV5-1 and J usage is TRBJ2-5, with 9 positions matching TRBD1. The DNA end is more similar to TRBJ2-7, so the J call may be wrong. The CDR3 extends over 17 amino acids. The germline V gene has CDR1 SGHRS and CDR2 YFSETQ. The CDR3 region is CASSLVVGTGKRNEQYF. Written as DNA, the CDR3 is TGCGCCAGCAGCTTGGTAGTGGGGACAGGGAAAAGGAACGAGCAGTACTTC.

This sequence joins TRBV30 and TRBJ2-6; possibly TRBD1 for D (6 bases). In germline, CDR1 is GTSNPN, CDR2 SVGIG (reference sequence). The CDR3 covers 21 residues. V was cut by 4 bases and J by 5 bases, with 33 bases left in between. As DNA, the CDR3 is TGTGCCTGGAAGAACAGGGTTCTTTCAACCCGTTTGTGGACTCGGGCCAACGTCCTGACTTTC. It specifies CAWKNRVLSTRLWTRANVLTF.